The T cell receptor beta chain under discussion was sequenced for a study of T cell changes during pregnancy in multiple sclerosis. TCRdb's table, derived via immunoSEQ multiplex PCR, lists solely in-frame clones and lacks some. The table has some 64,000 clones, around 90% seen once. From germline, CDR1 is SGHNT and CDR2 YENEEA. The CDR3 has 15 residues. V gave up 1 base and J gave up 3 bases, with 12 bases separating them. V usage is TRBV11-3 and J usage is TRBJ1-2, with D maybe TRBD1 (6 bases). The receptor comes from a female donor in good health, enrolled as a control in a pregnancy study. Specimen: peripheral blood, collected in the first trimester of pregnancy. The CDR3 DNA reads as TGTGCCAGCAGCTTAGGGGGGCAGATAGACTATGGCTACACCTTC. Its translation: CASSLGGQIDYGYTF.